This T cell receptor (beta chain) was sequenced during a study of OX40 agonist ivuxolimab in advanced cancers. Across the study: Patient treatment consisted of intravenous ivuxolimab administration every 2 weeks at 0.01 to 10 mg/kg. Partial responses were recorded for three patients, including one with hepatocellular carcinoma and two with cutaneous melanoma. Notes on the study in general: Expanded clones were, on average, more numerous among CD8+ T cells than CD4+.

Repertoires were generated with immunoSEQ multiplex PCR, while TCRdb's copy carries only in-frame clones and drops some. The table records 70,000 to 80,000 clones, roughly nine tenths of them present only once. The CDR3 length is 15 residues. Germline V gene sequence: CDR1 SGHAT, CDR2 FQNNGV. V was trimmed by 2 bases and J by 1 base, leaving 8 bases between them. Blood draws occurred at baseline, cycle 4 day 1, and cycle 7 day 1. This clone was recorded once. The antigen is unknown. The clonotype comes from an adult with an advanced solid tumor such as melanoma, head and neck, liver or kidney cancer. This chain uses TRBV11-2 with TRBJ2-2; no clear D. The material was CD4+ or CD8+ T cells sorted from blood, obtained in a trial of the OX40 agonist ivuxolimab. CDR3 amino acids: CASSLISGNTGELFF. CDR3 DNA: TGTGCCAGCAGCTTAATTTCGGGGAACACCGGGGAGCTGTTTTTT.